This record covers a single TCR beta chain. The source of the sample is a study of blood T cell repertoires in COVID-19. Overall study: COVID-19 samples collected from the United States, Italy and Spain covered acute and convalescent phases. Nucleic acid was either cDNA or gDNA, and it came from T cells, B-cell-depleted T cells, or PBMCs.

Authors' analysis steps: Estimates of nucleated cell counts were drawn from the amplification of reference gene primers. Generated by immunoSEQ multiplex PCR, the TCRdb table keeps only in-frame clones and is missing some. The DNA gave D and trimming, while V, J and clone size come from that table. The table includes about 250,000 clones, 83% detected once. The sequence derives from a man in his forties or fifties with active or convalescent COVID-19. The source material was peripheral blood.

CDR3 protein: CASSPQRKTGGTEAFF. The CDR3 coding sequence is TGTGCCAGCAGCCCCCAAAGAAAAACAGGGGGCACTGAAGCTTTCTTT. This chain uses TRBV7-9 with TRBJ1-1, with TRBD1 matching 8 bases. The V gene's germline CDR1 is SEHNR and CDR2 FQNEAQ (reference sequence). The CDR3 runs to 16 residues. With V trimmed by 5 bases and J by 4 bases, 12 bases remained unmatched.